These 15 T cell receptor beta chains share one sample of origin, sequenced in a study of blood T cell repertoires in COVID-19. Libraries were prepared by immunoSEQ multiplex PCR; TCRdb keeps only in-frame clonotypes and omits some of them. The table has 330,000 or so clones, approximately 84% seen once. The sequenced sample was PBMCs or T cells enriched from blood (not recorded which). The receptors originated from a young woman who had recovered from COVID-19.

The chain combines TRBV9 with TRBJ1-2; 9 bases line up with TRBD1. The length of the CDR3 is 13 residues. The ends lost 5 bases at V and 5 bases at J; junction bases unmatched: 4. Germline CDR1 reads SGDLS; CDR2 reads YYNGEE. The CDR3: CASRPGTGYGYTF. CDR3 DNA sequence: TGTGCCAGCAGACCCGGGACAGGGTATGGCTACACCTTC.

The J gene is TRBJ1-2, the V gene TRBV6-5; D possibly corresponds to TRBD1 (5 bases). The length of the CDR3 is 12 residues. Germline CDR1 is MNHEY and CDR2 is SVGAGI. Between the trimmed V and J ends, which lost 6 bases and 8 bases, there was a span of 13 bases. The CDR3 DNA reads TGTGCCAGCAGCCCCGGGGGTGTGGGCTACACCTTC. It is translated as CASSPGGVGYTF.

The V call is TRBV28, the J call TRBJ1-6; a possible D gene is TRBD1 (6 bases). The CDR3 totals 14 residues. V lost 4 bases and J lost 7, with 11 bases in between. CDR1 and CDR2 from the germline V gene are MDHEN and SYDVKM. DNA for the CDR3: TGTGCCAGCAGTTCCACAGGGCTGAATTCACCCCTCCACTTT. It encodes CASSSTGLNSPLHF.

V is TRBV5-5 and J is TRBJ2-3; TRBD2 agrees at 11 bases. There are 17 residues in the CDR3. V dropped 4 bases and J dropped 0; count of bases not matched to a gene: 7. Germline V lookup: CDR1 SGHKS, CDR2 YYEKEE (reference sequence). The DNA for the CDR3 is TGTGCCAGCAGCCTACCGACTAGCGGGGCTAGCACAGATACGCAGTATTTT. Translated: CASSLPTSGASTDTQYF.

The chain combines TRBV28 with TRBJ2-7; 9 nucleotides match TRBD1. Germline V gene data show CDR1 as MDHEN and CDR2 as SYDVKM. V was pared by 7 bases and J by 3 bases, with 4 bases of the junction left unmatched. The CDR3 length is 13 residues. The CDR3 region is CASTGQGSYEQYF. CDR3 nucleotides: TGTGCCAGCACGGGACAGGGAAGCTACGAGCAGTACTTC.

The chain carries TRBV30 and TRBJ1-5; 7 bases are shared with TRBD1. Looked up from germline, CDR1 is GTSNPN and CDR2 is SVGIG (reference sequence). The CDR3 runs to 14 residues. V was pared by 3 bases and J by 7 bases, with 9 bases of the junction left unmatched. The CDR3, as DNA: TGTGCCTGGAGGGGGGACAGAGACCCACAGCCCCAGCATTTT. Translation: CAWRGDRDPQPQHF.

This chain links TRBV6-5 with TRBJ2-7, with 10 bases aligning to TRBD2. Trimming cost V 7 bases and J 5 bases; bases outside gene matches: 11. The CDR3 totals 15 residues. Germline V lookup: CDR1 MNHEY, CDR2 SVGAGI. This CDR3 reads CASIPSGGGWNEQYF. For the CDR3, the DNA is TGTGCCAGCATTCCCAGCGGGGGGGGTTGGAACGAGCAGTACTTC.

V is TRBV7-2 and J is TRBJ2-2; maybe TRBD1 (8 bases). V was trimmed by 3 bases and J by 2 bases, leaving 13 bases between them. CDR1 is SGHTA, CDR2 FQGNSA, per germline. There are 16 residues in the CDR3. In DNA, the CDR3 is TGTGCCAGCAGCTTTAACAGGGGGGGTAACACCGGGGAGCTGTTTTTT. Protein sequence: CASSFNRGGNTGELFF.

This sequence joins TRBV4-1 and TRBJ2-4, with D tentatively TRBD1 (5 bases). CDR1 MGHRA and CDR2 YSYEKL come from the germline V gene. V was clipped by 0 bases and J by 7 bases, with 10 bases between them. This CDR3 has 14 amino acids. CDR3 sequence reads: CASSQEGVGNIQYF. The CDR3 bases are TGCGCCAGCAGCCAAGAAGGGGTTGGGAACATTCAGTACTTC.

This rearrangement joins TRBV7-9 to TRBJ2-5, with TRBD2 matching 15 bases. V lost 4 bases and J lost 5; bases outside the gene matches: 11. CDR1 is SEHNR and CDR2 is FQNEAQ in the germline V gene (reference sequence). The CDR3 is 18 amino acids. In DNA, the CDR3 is TGTGCCAGCAGCTCATCCGGGACTAGCGGGAGGAGGCGGGAGACCCAGTACTTC. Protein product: CASSSSGTSGRRRETQYF. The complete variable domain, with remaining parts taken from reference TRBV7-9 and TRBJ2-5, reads DTGVSQNPRHKITKRGQNVTFRCDPISEHNRLYWYRQTLGQGPEFLTYFQNEAQLEKSRLLSDRFSAERPKGSFSTLEIQRTEQGDSAMYLCASSSSGTSGRRRETQYFGPGTRLLVL.

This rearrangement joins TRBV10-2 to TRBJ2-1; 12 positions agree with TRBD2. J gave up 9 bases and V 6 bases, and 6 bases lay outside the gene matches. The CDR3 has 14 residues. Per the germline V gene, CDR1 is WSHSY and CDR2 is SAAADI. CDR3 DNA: TGCGCCAGCAGCCCTAGCGGGAGGGCCGGTGAGCAGTTCTTC. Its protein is CASSPSGRAGEQFF.

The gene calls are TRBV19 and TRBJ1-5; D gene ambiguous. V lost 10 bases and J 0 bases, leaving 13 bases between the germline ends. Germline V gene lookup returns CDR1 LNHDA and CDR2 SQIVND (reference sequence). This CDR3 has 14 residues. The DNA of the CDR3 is TGTGCCACCCGCGGTGAAGGTAGCAATCAGCCCCAGCATTTT. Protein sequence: CATRGEGSNQPQHF.

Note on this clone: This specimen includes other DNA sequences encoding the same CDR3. This chain's CDR3 is CASSFLTEAFF. CDR3 in DNA: TGTGCCAGCAGTTTTCTAACGGAAGCTTTCTTT. The V call is TRBV12-3 or TRBV12-4, the J call TRBJ1-1; D remains unclear. There are 11 residues in the CDR3. Deletions cut 3 bases from V and 8 bases from J, with 7 bases between.

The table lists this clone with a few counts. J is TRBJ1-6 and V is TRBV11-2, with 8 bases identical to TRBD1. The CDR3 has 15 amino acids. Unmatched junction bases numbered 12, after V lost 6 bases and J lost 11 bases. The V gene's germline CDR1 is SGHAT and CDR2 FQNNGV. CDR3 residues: CASRNLRGRFTPLHF. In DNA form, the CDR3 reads TGTGCCAGCAGAAATCTCAGGGGGCGTTTTACACCCCTCCACTTT.

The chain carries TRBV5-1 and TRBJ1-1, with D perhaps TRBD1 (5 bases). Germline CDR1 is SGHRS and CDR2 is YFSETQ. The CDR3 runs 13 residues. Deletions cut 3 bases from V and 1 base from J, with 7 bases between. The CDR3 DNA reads TGCGCCAGCAGCTCACAGGAGAACACTGAAGCTTTCTTT. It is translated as CASSSQENTEAFF.